This T cell receptor (beta chain) was identified in a study of early stage breast cancer tumors (dated by TCRdb to the late 2010s). Background for the entire study: Of the 15 or so invasive breast tumors, approximately 11 were found to be estrogen receptor-positive, progesterone receptor-positive and HER2-negative. On average, each sample had roughly 10-fold read coverage. Across all samples, 2,700,000 or so templates representing approximately 1,000,000 unique clonotypes were detected. About 65% of the 12 ER+/PR+/HER2- tumors were invasive ductal carcinomas, while the other four were invasive lobular carcinomas.

For CDR1 and CDR2, the germline V gene lists SGHRS and YFSETQ. The cysteine opens and the phenylalanine closes a CDR3 of 15 amino acids. CDR3 DNA only is kept here, 45 bases in frame from base 1. Deletion took 3 bases off V and 7 bases off J, with a span of 17 bases between the germline ends. What the authors observed across the whole study: Repertoires from blood and normal breast were more alike than repertoires from blood and tumor, and in 14 of 16 patients, comparing each tissue with blood separated tumor from normal. The small cohort size prevented analysis by tumor subtype. About 2.5-fold higher T cell density and higher clonality were observed in tumors than in adjacent normal breast tissue. Bulk genomic DNA sequencing of unsorted cells missed chain pairing and functional markers such as CD4, CD8 and FOXP3. Enriched TCRB sequences shared across patients were found to be mostly commonly generated sequences that were unlikely to play an important role in the tumor microenvironment.

Each sample was amplified in two independent genomic DNA replicates, using approximately 0.5 ug for blood and 1.5 ug for tumor or normal breast. Following the manufacturer's instructions, the ImmunoSeq Intro kit was used to carry out TCRB sequencing on genomic DNA. The multiplex PCR ran for roughly 29 cycles using proprietary primers and spike-in control sequences for absolute quantification. Single-end 150-bp reads were used to sequence an 87-bp fragment spanning the CDR3 and the flanking V and J genes. Seven samples, with two replicates for each sample, were multiplexed per lane of an Illumina MiSeq using version 3.0 chemistry. In the authors' own workflow: Raw data were processed with the vendor's proprietary pipeline, and both replicates were merged into a single result per sample. Clonotypes were defined as productive rearrangements sharing the V-gene family, CDR3 amino acid sequence and J-gene segment. Clonality was computed as 1 minus the normalized Shannon entropy (Pielou evenness) of TCRB abundances. To estimate T cell density, the total number of templates was divided by the input cell count, which was inferred from how much DNA went in. Recon, run with its default parameters, was used to estimate overall repertoire diversity and clonality. A clonotype was considered tumor-enriched if its abundance in tumor exceeded 0.1% and was at least 32-fold higher than its abundance in normal breast. Not all clones reach the TCRdb copy of this immuneACCESS table, which keeps in-frame sequences only. Checked studies attribute under half of the gap to unresolved V genes and leave the rest unexplained. For V, J and clone size, that table is used; D and trimming come from the DNA. This sample is represented by tens of thousands of clones; 72% of them were singletons. The biggest ten clones account for 33% of the sample.

The study profiled bulk TCR beta-chain repertoires in matched peripheral blood, tumor and adjacent normal breast tissue taken from fewer than 20 patients with early-stage breast cancer. Before surgery, whole blood (about 5-10 mL) was collected into EDTA tubes and processed within 2 hours. Ficoll-Paque centrifugation in SepMate-50 tubes was used to isolate peripheral blood mononuclear cells. For storage in liquid nitrogen, PBMCs were cryopreserved as aliquots of about 1.9 to 4.5 million cells in roughly 90% FBS with roughly 10% DMSO. Genomic DNA was extracted with the Qiagen AllPrep DNA/RNA Mini kit. This clone was counted a few times. Its antigen is unknown. No base-level quality is on record; no much larger clone is a single base apart.

The rearranged chain carries TRBV5-1 and TRBJ2-1, with TRBD2 perhaps the D gene, on 7 matching bases. Specimen: blood. The receptor was isolated from a person aged 45 to 60 with breast cancer. The DNA reads TGCGCCAGCAGCTCCCCGGGGGGCCTCGGGAATGAGCAGTTCTTC. Its translation reads: CASSSPGGLGNEQFF. The entire variable domain, with the stretches around the CDR3 drawn from the reference TRBV5-1 and TRBJ2-1 proteins, is KAGVTQTPRYLIKTRGQQVTLSCSPISGHRSVSWYQQTPGQGLQFLFEYFSETQRNKGNFPGRFSGRQFSNSRSEMNVSTLELGDSALYLCASSSPGGLGNEQFFGPGTRLTVL.